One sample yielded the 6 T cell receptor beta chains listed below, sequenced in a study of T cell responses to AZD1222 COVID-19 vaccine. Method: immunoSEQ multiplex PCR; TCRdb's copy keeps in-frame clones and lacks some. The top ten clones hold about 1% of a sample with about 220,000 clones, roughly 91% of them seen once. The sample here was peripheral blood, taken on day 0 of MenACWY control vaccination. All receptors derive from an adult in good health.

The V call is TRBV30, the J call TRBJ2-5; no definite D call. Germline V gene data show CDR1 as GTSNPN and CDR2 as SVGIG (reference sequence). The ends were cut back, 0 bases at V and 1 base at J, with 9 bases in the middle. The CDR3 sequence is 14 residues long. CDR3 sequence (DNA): TGTGCCTGGAGTGTACCCGCCGTCCAAGAGACCCAGTACTTC. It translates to CAWSVPAVQETQYF.

CDR3 sequence reads: CASSPGQGNTEAFF. The CDR3 nucleotides are TGCGCCAGCAGCCCGGGACAGGGGAACACTGAAGCTTTCTTT. The V and J genes are TRBV4-1 and TRBJ1-1; 9 bases align to TRBD1. This CDR3 comprises 14 residues. V lost 4 bases, J lost 1 base, and 1 base stayed unmatched. Germline V gene lookup returns CDR1 MGHRA and CDR2 YSYEKL.

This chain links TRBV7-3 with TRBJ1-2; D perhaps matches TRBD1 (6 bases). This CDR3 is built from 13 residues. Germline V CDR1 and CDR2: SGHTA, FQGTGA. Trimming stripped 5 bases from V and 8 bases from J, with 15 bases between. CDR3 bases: TGTGCCAGCAGCCCGCGCAGGGGTTACGGCTACACCTTC. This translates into CASSPRRGYGYTF.

The DNA of the CDR3 is TGTGCCAGCAGTGAAGGCACCTTCTACGAGCAGTACTTC. This codes for CASSEGTFYEQYF. The rearrangement uses TRBV6-1 and TRBJ2-7, with no clear D. With 1 base removed from V and 3 bases from J, the gap between germline ends came to 7 bases. Germline V CDR1 and CDR2: MNHNS, SASEGT. This CDR3 contains 13 residues.

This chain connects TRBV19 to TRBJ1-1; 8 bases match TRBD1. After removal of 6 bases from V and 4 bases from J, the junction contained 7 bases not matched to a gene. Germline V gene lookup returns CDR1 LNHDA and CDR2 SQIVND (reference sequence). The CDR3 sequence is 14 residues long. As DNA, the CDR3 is TGTGCCAGTAGAATGGGACAGGCGGGCACTGAAGCTTTCTTT. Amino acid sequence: CASRMGQAGTEAFF. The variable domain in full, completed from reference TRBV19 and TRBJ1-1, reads DGGITQSPKYLFRKEGQNVTLSCEQNLNHDAMYWYRQDPGQGLRLIYYSQIVNDFQKGDIAEGYSVSREKKESFPLTVTSAQKNPTAFYLCASRMGQAGTEAFFGQGTRLTVV.

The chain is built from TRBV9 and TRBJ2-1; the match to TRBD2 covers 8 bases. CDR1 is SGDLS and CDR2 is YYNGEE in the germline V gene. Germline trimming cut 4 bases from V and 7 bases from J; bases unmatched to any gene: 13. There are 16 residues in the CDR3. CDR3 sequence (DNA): TGTGCCAGCAGCCCTCCCGGGGGGGCCGGTTTAAATGAGCAGTTCTTC. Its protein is CASSPPGGAGLNEQFF.